The source of this TCR beta chain is a study of shared clonotypes between healthy human individuals. Study-level findings and limits: The sampled material consisted only of blood, and tissue repertoires are likely to differ. Few donors restricted represented genetic and exposure-history diversity.

The germline gives CDR1 MGHRA, CDR2 YSYEKL. CDR3 length: 17 residues. V was pared by 2 bases and J by 3 bases, with 4 bases of the junction left unmatched. The sample holds one count of this clone. The antigen is undetermined. The assay used deep level. Using immunoSEQ multiplex PCR, the repertoire was profiled, and TCRdb retains in-frame clones only, with some absent. The table has 2 million to 3 million clones, 80% to 95% seen once. The chain carries TRBV4-1 and TRBJ2-6, with TRBD2 matching over 10 bases. This receptor was obtained from a man aged 18 to 30 in good health. Some clones in this sample may be carry-over from other donors' samples. Input material: naive CD4+ T cells from PBMCs. Subset of the sample: CD45RA+ positively selected. The DNA of the CDR3 is TGCGCCAGCAGCCAAATAGCGGGAGGAGATGGGGCCAACGTCCTGACTTTC. It is translated as CASSQIAGGDGANVLTF.